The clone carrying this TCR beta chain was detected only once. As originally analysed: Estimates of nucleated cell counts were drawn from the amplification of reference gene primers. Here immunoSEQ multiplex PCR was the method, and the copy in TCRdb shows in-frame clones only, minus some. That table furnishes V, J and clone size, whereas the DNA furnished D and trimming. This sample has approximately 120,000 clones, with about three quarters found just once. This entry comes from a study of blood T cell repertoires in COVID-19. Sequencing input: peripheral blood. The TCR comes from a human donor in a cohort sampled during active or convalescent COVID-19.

CDR3 nucleotide sequence: TGCAGTGCTAGTGTGCGGACTAGCGGAGGGAAAGATACGCAGTATTTT. As protein: CSASVRTSGGKDTQYF. V gene TRBV20-1 combines with J gene TRBJ2-3; 10 nucleotides align to TRBD2. V shed 3 bases, J shed 5 bases, and the junction held 11 bases outside the gene matches. CDR1 and CDR2 from the germline V gene are DFQATT and SNEGSKA (reference sequence). CDR3 length: 16 residues.